This entry lists 5 T cell receptor beta chains sequenced from one sample in a study. A single record per CDR3 protein comes from TCRdb applying MiXCR to the 5' RACE reads. The sample records nearly 55,000 distinct CDR3 sequences, approximately 23% being singletons. The sample taken for sequencing was tumor-infiltrating naive CD4+ T cells sorted from the breast tumor. As for subset: naive CD4+ T cells, CD4+CD45RA+CD25-. The origin of the receptors is a female donor with breast cancer.

This clonotype was seen a handful of times. V and J are TRBV7-2 and TRBJ2-1, with D possibly matching TRBD2 (7 bases). Trimming pared 4 bases from V and 13 bases from J, leaving 14 bases between. Per the germline V gene, CDR1 is SGHTA and CDR2 is FQGNSA. CDR3 length equals 12 residues. The chain's CDR3 is CASSYPRGGQFF. CDR3 bases: TGTGCCAGCAGCTACCCAAGGGGGGGCCAGTTCTTC.

This clonotype was detected only a few times. The chain links TRBV5-1 to TRBJ1-5, with D possibly TRBD1 on 5 matching bases. CDR1 SGHRS and CDR2 YFSETQ come from the germline V gene. The CDR3 spans 13 residues. V lost 0 bases, J lost 11 bases, and 12 bases lay in between. CDR3 protein: CASSLAPQQAQHF. As DNA, the CDR3 is TGCGCCAGCAGCTTGGCCCCCCAACAGGCCCAGCATTTT. Full variable domain (missing parts from reference TRBV5-1 and TRBJ1-5): KAGVTQTPRYLIKTRGQQVTLSCSPISGHRSVSWYQQTPGQGLQFLFEYFSETQRNKGNFPGRFSGRQFSNSRSEMNVSTLELGDSALYLCASSLAPQQAQHFGDGTRLSIL.

A few counts support this clonotype. The rearrangement uses TRBV7-9 and TRBJ1-1; D perhaps matches TRBD1 (6 bases). Germline values: CDR1 SEHNR, CDR2 FQNEAQ (reference sequence). V gave up 4 bases and J gave up 4 bases, with 16 bases separating them. There are 15 residues in the CDR3. CDR3 bases: TGTGCCAGCAGCTATTCAGGGGCTATGACCACTGAAGCTTTCTTT. Amino acid sequence: CASSYSGAMTTEAFF.

This chain links TRBV15 with TRBJ2-7; D is possibly TRBD1 (5 bases). V dropped 0 bases and J dropped 2 bases, with 11 bases sitting between them. Germline loops: CDR1 LNHNV, CDR2 YYDKDF (reference sequence). The CDR3 has 15 residues. The CDR3, as DNA: TGTGCCACCAGCAGAGAGGACGACAGAACCTACGAGCAGTACTTC. It yields the protein CATSREDDRTYEQYF.

The chain couples TRBV4-1 to TRBJ1-2; D perhaps matches TRBD1 (5 bases). V lost 1 base to trimming and J lost 4 bases, with 13 bases between them. The CDR3 consists of 15 residues. Germline CDR1 is MGHRA and CDR2 is YSYEKL. Written as DNA, the CDR3 is TGCGCCAGCAGCCAAGTCCCCAGGGTCTCCTATGGCTACACCTTC. Its translation: CASSQVPRVSYGYTF.